Below, one TCR beta chain is given with its context. The antigen is unknown. This sample is drawn from a study of tumor-infiltrating lymphocytes in primary liver carcinoma. Unsorted whole blood served as the source of blood RNA, and germline DNA was extracted as well. Surgery was preceded by the collection of 3.5 to 4.5 milliliters of peripheral blood. The authors made TCR beta cDNA from 450 to 600 ng total RNA with a constant-region primer. Library construction for TCR beta comprised three nested multiplex PCR rounds performed with slightly modified ARM-PCR. TRBV1-TRBV30 forward primers and a C-beta reverse primer were used in the first two PCR rounds, which each ran for about 10 cycles. TCRdb processed the multiplex PCR reads anew with MiXCR; each CDR3 protein has one entry. Found here are almost 200,000 distinct CDR3 sequences, less than 75% of them singletons; the top ten hold under 7.5%. Germline CDR1 and CDR2: SGHAT and FQNNGV. This CDR3 region has 15 residues.

General study points: The use of bulk unsorted samples meant that CD4+ and CD8+ repertoires were not compared. Tumor region pairs overlapped more than did tumor-adjacent and tumor-blood pairs.

The chain links TRBV11-2 to TRBJ2-7; no clear D. The clonotype was recovered from a woman aged 55-69 years with primary liver carcinoma and hepatitis B virus infection. The source material was peripheral blood. CDR3 in DNA: TGTGTCGGCAGCTTAGGAGTGAGGAGCTCCTACGAGCAGTACTTC. Protein: CVGSLGVRSSYEQYF.